A single sample is the source of the 18 T cell receptor beta chains below, sequenced in a study of Ad26.COV2.S vaccination and SARS-CoV-2 variants. Libraries were prepared by immunoSEQ multiplex PCR; TCRdb keeps only in-frame clonotypes and omits some of them. The repertoire holds around 500,000 clones, 80% to 90% seen once, with about 1.7% in the top ten. Treatment indicated: around 19 received Ad26.COV2.S at low or high dose, single or two shots; about 5 received placebo; per-sample allocation not given. The samples were gathered on day 63 after the first injection of vaccine or placebo. The source material was peripheral blood, sampled in a trial of Ad26.COV2.S vaccine versus placebo. These receptors came from a person aged 18-65 years who received the Ad26.COV2.S COVID-19 vaccine or a placebo.

The genes are TRBV4-1 and TRBJ1-4; 8 nucleotides agree with TRBD1. Germline V gene lookup returns CDR1 MGHRA and CDR2 YSYEKL. This CDR3 comprises 15 residues. J gave up 7 bases and V 4 bases, and 8 bases lay outside the gene matches. The CDR3 sequence: CASSRGGQGGEKLFF. CDR3 bases: TGCGCCAGCAGCCGAGGAGGACAGGGAGGTGAAAAACTGTTTTTT.

The V and J genes are TRBV9 and TRBJ1-1, with a tentative D call TRBD1 (6 bases). V gave up 0 bases and J gave up 1 base, with 10 bases separating them. Germline assignment: CDR1 SGDLS and CDR2 YYNGEE. The CDR3 runs 15 residues. This CDR3 is CASSVAGTPNTEAFF. CDR3 nucleotide sequence: TGTGCCAGCAGCGTAGCTGGGACACCGAACACTGAAGCTTTCTTT. Looking up the rest from reference TRBV9 and TRBJ1-1 gives the full variable domain: DSGVTQTPKHLITATGQRVTLRCSPRSGDLSVYWYQQSLDQGLQFLIQYYNGEERAKGNILERFSAQQFPDLHSELNLSSLELGDSALYFCASSVAGTPNTEAFFGQGTRLTVV.

The rearrangement uses TRBV5-4 and TRBJ1-1; D uncertain. The CDR3 runs 15 residues. V was trimmed by 0 bases and J by 0 bases, leaving 9 bases between them. CDR1 is SGHNT, CDR2 YYREEE, per germline (reference sequence). DNA for the CDR3: TGTGCCAGCAGCTTGGATAGGGCTGTGAACACTGAAGCTTTCTTT. Amino acids: CASSLDRAVNTEAFF.

This sequence joins TRBV5-4 and TRBJ1-5; 8 bases match TRBD1. The CDR3 sequence is 15 residues long. Trimming removed 3 bases from V and 2 bases from J; junction bases left unmatched: 4. Germline-derived CDR1 and CDR2 are SGHNT and YYREEE (reference sequence). CDR3 in DNA: TGTGCCAGCAGCTCACAGGGGGATGGCAATCAGCCCCAGCATTTT. It is translated as CASSSQGDGNQPQHF.

The J gene is TRBJ1-1, the V gene TRBV30; D remains ambiguous. V lost 5 bases and J lost 1, with 8 bases in between. The CDR3 extends over 12 amino acids. The germline V gene encodes CDR1 GTSNPN and CDR2 SVGIG (reference sequence). The CDR3 DNA is TGTGCCTGGGGCAGAAAGAACACTGAAGCTTTCTTT. This translates into CAWGRKNTEAFF.

The chain carries TRBV5-4 and TRBJ2-2, with D unresolved. V dropped 4 bases and J dropped 2 bases, with 6 bases sitting between them. Germline V gene lookup returns CDR1 SGHNT and CDR2 YYREEE (reference sequence). This CDR3 region has 13 residues. DNA for the CDR3: TGTGCCAGCAGCCATACCAACACCGGGGAGCTGTTTTTT. Translation gives CASSHTNTGELFF.

V is TRBV29-1 and J is TRBJ2-4; D ambiguous. V shed 4 bases and J shed 7 bases, with 11 bases lying between them. CDR3 length: 12 amino acids. Germline V gene data show CDR1 as SQVTM and CDR2 as ANQGSEA. DNA for the CDR3: TGCAGCGTTGGAAGAACTGAGAACATTCAGTACTTC. Protein sequence: CSVGRTENIQYF. Drawing the rest from reference TRBV29-1 and TRBJ2-4, the complete variable domain is SAVISQKPSRDICQRGTSLTIQCQVDSQVTMMFWYRQQPGQSLTLIATANQGSEATYESGFVIDKFPISRPNLTFSTLTVSNMSPEDSSIYLCSVGRTENIQYFGAGTRLSVL.

This clone was seen just once. The chain carries TRBV29-1 and TRBJ2-1, with 7 nucleotides matching TRBD1. Germline trimming cut 5 bases from V and 16 bases from J; bases unmatched to any gene: 14. Germline V gene lookup returns CDR1 SQVTM and CDR2 ANQGSEA. This CDR3 has 12 amino acids. CDR3: CSVKQVLGQSFF. CDR3 nucleotide sequence: TGCAGCGTTAAACAGGTTTTGGGACAGTCATTCTTC.

This chain joins TRBV15 and TRBJ2-2; D assignment may be TRBD1 or TRBD2 (6 bases each). Germline lookup yields CDR1 LNHNV and CDR2 YYDKDF (reference sequence). V lost 4 bases to trimming and J lost 3 bases, with 18 bases between them. The length of the CDR3 is 17 residues. Here the CDR3 reads CATSNPGGGKDTGELFF. CDR3 bases: TGTGCCACCAGCAATCCTGGGGGCGGGAAGGACACCGGGGAGCTGTTTTTT.

This chain links TRBV2 with TRBJ1-3; perhaps TRBD1 as D (5 bases). With 8 bases removed from V and 0 bases from J, the gap between germline ends came to 8 bases. Germline lookup yields CDR1 SNHLY and CDR2 FYNNEI. This CDR3 comprises 13 residues. Here the CDR3 DNA reads TGTGCCAGCGGGGACCTCTCTGGAAACACCATATATTTT. The encoded protein is CASGDLSGNTIYF.

The CDR3 DNA sequence: TGTGCCAGCAGCGAACGACTTACAGGGGCGAACACTGAAGCTTTCTTT. It encodes CASSERLTGANTEAFF. V gene TRBV2 combines with J gene TRBJ1-1; 7 bases match TRBD1. Germline trimming cut 6 bases from V and 1 base from J; bases unmatched to any gene: 11. The CDR3 extends over 16 amino acids. Germline V gene data show CDR1 as SNHLY and CDR2 as FYNNEI.

J is TRBJ2-3 and V is TRBV7-9; D unresolved. The CDR3 has 17 residues. V lost 5 bases and J lost 2, with 20 bases in between. CDR1 is SEHNR, CDR2 FQNEAQ, per germline (reference sequence). The CDR3: CASSRTFRDTNTDTQYF. Here the CDR3 DNA reads TGTGCCAGCAGCCGGACCTTTAGAGACACCAACACAGATACGCAGTATTTT.

The J gene is TRBJ2-3, the V gene TRBV19; 7 nucleotides agree with TRBD2. V trimming: 6 bases; J trimming: 2 bases; junction bases outside the gene matches: 2. The CDR3 is made up of 13 amino acids. Per germline, CDR1 LNHDA and CDR2 SQIVND (reference sequence). CDR3 residues: CASSRDYTDTQYF. CDR3 DNA sequence: TGTGCCAGTAGCCGGGACTACACAGATACGCAGTATTTT.

The table lists this clone with a count of one. V and J are TRBV25-1 and TRBJ2-5; D is ambiguous. Germline V CDR1 and CDR2: MGHDK, SYGVNS. V lost 1 base, J lost 5 bases, and 2 bases lay in between. The CDR3 is made up of 11 amino acids. The CDR3 region has the DNA TGTGCCAGCAGTGAATGGGAGACCCAGTACTTC. Translation: CASSEWETQYF.

The V and J genes are TRBV28 and TRBJ2-1; 7 bases fit TRBD1. V lost 4 bases to trimming and J lost 6 bases; unmatched junction nucleotides: 0. The CDR3 runs 12 residues. The V gene's germline CDR1 is MDHEN and CDR2 SYDVKM. The CDR3 protein is CASSWDSNEQFF. CDR3 DNA sequence: TGTGCCAGCAGTTGGGACAGCAATGAGCAGTTCTTC.

J is TRBJ1-2 and V is TRBV12-3 or TRBV12-4; D is possibly TRBD1 (6 bases). V dropped 7 bases and J dropped 8 bases, with 14 bases sitting between them. The CDR3 consists of 12 residues. The CDR3 coding sequence is TGTGCCAGCAACGACCAGGGGAGCGGCTACACCTTC. Translated, it gives CASNDQGSGYTF.

This clone has only one observation. The V and J genes are TRBV6-5 and TRBJ2-7, with D tentatively TRBD1 (6 bases). The germline CDR1 and CDR2 sequences are MNHEY and SVGAGI. The CDR3 is made up of 15 amino acids. V lost 0 bases and J lost 3, with 12 bases in between. The CDR3 DNA sequence: TGTGCCAGCAGTTACTCGCAGGGGATTCGCTACGAGCAGTACTTC. This codes for CASSYSQGIRYEQYF.

The chain is built from TRBV19 and TRBJ2-5; the match to TRBD1 covers 7 bases. This CDR3 has 15 amino acids. With V trimmed by 6 bases and J by 1 base, 8 bases remained unmatched. Germline-derived CDR1 and CDR2 are LNHDA and SQIVND (reference sequence). The DNA of the CDR3 is TGTGCCAGTAGGACCCAAGGGACAGCCCAAGAGACCCAGTACTTC. Amino acid sequence: CASRTQGTAQETQYF.